This entry describes one T cell receptor (beta chain). Its antigen is not yet known. No base quality information exists; no much larger clone differs at one position. TCRbeta CDR3 regions were amplified from genomic DNA by means of the immunoSEQ Assay, a bias-controlled multiplex PCR. In the original analysis: The number of nucleated cells in each sample was estimated by amplification of reference gene primers within the assay. Sequence reads were collapsed and filtered to measure the absolute abundance of every unique TCRbeta CDR3 rearrangement. Productive Simpson clonality was computed per sample as the square root of Simpson's diversity index over productive rearrangements. TCRdb re-hosts the immuneACCESS table, in-frame sequences only. Its copies lack some clones; in the studies checked, an unresolved V gene accounts for under half of them, and the cause for the rest is not known. V and J calls and clone size follow that table, whereas D and trimming were derived from the DNA. A total of roughly 320,000 clones appear in this sample, 85% to 95% of them only once. 3.5% to 5% of the sample comes from the top ten.

Including the terminal cysteine and phenylalanine, the CDR3 comprises 15 residues. CDR3 DNA is the only sequence kept; it has 45 bases, read in frame from the first base. The junction shows trimming of 4 bases on V and 5 bases on J, and the gene matches do not reach 10 bases of it. The germline V gene (reference sequence) provides CDR1 SGHNT and CDR2 YYREEE. The data stem from a study of blood T cell repertoires in COVID-19 (dated by TCRdb to 2019 to 2021). The study in broad terms: Collaborator samples came from the United States, Italy and Spain and covered acute and convalescent phases of COVID-19. Deeply sampled blood TCRbeta repertoires from subjects exposed to, actively infected with, or recovered from COVID-19 were included in the dataset. HLA class I and class II types, where available, came from metadata supplied by the sample provider rather than from assay-based typing. Samples came from the ongoing ImmuneRACE study (first 160 participants) plus 1,254 subjects from 6 global collaborators. A de-identified subject ID, COVID-19 status, age in years and sex were almost always included in the sample metadata. The repertoires were released in a freely available public database intended as a resource for research on the immune response to SARS-CoV-2. The material from the prospective study consisted of cDNA or gDNA derived from T cells, B-cell-depleted T cells, or PBMCs.

Broader findings and caveats from the paper: How much clinical and demographic metadata was included differed by source and by participant, and the metadata was provided uncurated.

Participants in the prospective study were aged roughly 18 to 100 years, lived in 20 to 30 United States geographic areas, and enrolled through a virtual design. In the prospective study, participants were assigned to cohorts based on the clinical history participants reported in a screening survey and a study questionnaire. Exposed participants had been in contact, within 2 weeks of entering the study, with a person who had a PCR-confirmed or clinician-diagnosed case of COVID-19. In the prospective study, whole blood, serum and a nasopharyngeal or oropharyngeal swab were collected from each participant by mobile phlebotomists. Over an approximately 2-month period, participants in the prospective study had the option of providing additional blood draws and questionnaires. Blood samples from the prospective study were shipped frozen or at room temperature prior to DNA extraction.

Sequencing used PBMCs or T cells enriched from blood (not recorded which). This clonotype was obtained from a woman younger than 45 who had been exposed to COVID-19. The V and J segments used are TRBV5-4 and TRBJ2-5; TRBD2 agrees with 8 junctional bases. The DNA reads TGTGCCAGCAGCCCTGTACGGGGGGGGCTGGAGACCCAGTACTTC. Translated, it reads CASSPVRGGLETQYF.